Presented here are 18 T cell receptor beta chains from one specimen sequenced in a study of blood T cell repertoires in COVID-19. Profiled with immunoSEQ multiplex PCR; TCRdb holds only in-frame clones, not every one. The table has over 90,000 clones, 84% seen once. The sequencing sample was made of peripheral blood. The receptors were gathered from a human donor in a cohort sampled during active or convalescent COVID-19.

The genes are TRBV1 and TRBJ2-4; the table gives TRBD2 as D, unverified against the DNA. TRBV1 is a pseudogene locus. This CDR3 contains 15 residues. CDR3 DNA sequence: TGCACCAGCAGCCAAGATATCCGGGGAGGGGGCATTCAGTACTTC. It yields the protein CTSSQDIRGGGIQYF.

The V and J genes are TRBV30 and TRBJ1-2; TRBD1 matches at 11 bases. V shed 4 bases, J shed 8 bases, and the junction held 3 bases outside the gene matches. The CDR3 consists of 12 residues. Per germline, CDR1 GTSNPN and CDR2 SVGIG (reference sequence). DNA of the CDR3: TGTGCCTGGACGGACAGGGGGCGAGGCTACACCTTC. Translated: CAWTDRGRGYTF.

This clone was seen once. The gene calls are TRBV7-2 and TRBJ2-1; 10 bases are shared with TRBD1. V was pared by 2 bases and J by 3 bases, with 4 bases of the junction left unmatched. Germline V gene sequence: CDR1 SGHTA, CDR2 FQGNSA. The CDR3 extends over 16 amino acids. The chain's CDR3 is CASSLIGTGVYNEQFF. Written as DNA, the CDR3 is TGTGCCAGCAGCTTAATCGGGACAGGGGTCTACAATGAGCAGTTCTTC.

The V gene is TRBV9, the J gene TRBJ1-6; TRBD1 matches at 7 bases. The CDR3 spans 15 residues. V shed 0 bases and J 9 bases; nucleotides not matched to a gene: 6. Looked up from germline, CDR1 is SGDLS and CDR2 is YYNGEE. CDR3: CASSVDDRAVSPLHF. The CDR3 DNA follows: TGTGCCAGCAGCGTAGATGACAGGGCGGTTTCACCCCTCCACTTT.

The chain recombines TRBV7-3 with TRBJ2-1; perhaps TRBD2 as D (7 bases). Germline V lookup: CDR1 SGHTA, CDR2 FQGTGA. V lost 1 base and J lost 0, with 13 bases in between. The length of the CDR3 is 17 residues. CDR3 amino acids: CASSLRGGESSYNEQFF. CDR3 DNA sequence: TGTGCCAGCAGCTTAAGGGGGGGCGAAAGCTCCTACAATGAGCAGTTCTTC. Supplemented by reference TRBV7-3 and TRBJ2-1, the full variable domain reads GAGVSQTPSNKVTEKGKYVELRCDPISGHTALYWYRQSLGQGPEFLIYFQGTGAADDSGLPNDRFFAVRPEGSVSTLKIQRTERGDSAVYLCASSLRGGESSYNEQFFGPGTRLTVL.

This clone appeared once. V and J are TRBV5-1 and TRBJ2-1; TRBD1 might be the D (6 bases). The CDR3 has 15 amino acids. Germline V CDR1 and CDR2: SGHRS, YFSETQ. Trimming cost V 0 bases and J 2 bases, with 9 bases left between them. Here the CDR3 DNA reads TGCGCCAGCAGCTTGGCCGGACAGCCCTACAATGAGCAGTTCTTC. This codes for CASSLAGQPYNEQFF.

This clone was seen only once. The chain is built from TRBV5-1 and TRBJ2-7, with 7 bases lining up with TRBD1. The CDR3 is 13 residues long. CDR1 is SGHRS and CDR2 is YFSETQ in the germline V gene. The J segment lost 2 bases and the V segment lost 5 bases, leaving 4 bases of the junction unmatched. The CDR3 nucleotides are TGCGCCAGCAGATGGGACAGTACCTACGAGCAGTACTTC. Protein product: CASRWDSTYEQYF.

The gene calls are TRBV24-1 and TRBJ2-1; D perhaps matches TRBD1 (5 bases). In germline, CDR1 is KGHDR, CDR2 SFDVKD. CDR3 length: 16 amino acids. V lost 0 bases and J 1 base, leaving 9 bases between the germline ends. CDR3 sequence reads: CATSDLVKGSYNEQFF. CDR3 DNA: TGTGCCACCAGTGATTTGGTGAAGGGGTCCTACAATGAGCAGTTCTTC.

The rearrangement uses TRBV9 and TRBJ2-7; D is unresolved. This CDR3 is built from 14 residues. Germline V gene data show CDR1 as SGDLS and CDR2 as YYNGEE. Trimming shortened V by 0 bases and J by 3 bases, and 10 bases separated the two germline ends. The CDR3 DNA follows: TGTGCCAGCAGCGTAGAAGCCCGCGTCTACGAGCAGTACTTC. It codes for CASSVEARVYEQYF.

J is TRBJ2-7 and V is TRBV5-1; the D is unclear. There are 14 residues in the CDR3. Trimming took off 0 bases at V and 6 bases at J, with 13 bases between the two ends. Germline loops: CDR1 SGHRS, CDR2 YFSETQ. The CDR3 coding sequence is TGCGCCAGCAGCTTGGCGCGGCCGAATGGCGAGCAGTACTTC. The encoded protein is CASSLARPNGEQYF.

The CDR3 DNA reads TGTGCCAGCAGCCGGCAGGAAAACTCCTACGAGCAGTACTTC. Encoded protein: CASSRQENSYEQYF. J is TRBJ2-7 and V is TRBV4-2, with no clear D. Germline loops: CDR1 LGHNA, CDR2 YNFKEQ. V was cut by 4 bases and J by 0 bases, with 10 bases left in between. CDR3 length equals 14 residues.

The chain links TRBV5-1 to TRBJ2-3; 12 bases are shared with TRBD2. The CDR3 runs 17 residues. CDR1 and CDR2 from the germline V gene are SGHRS and YFSETQ. Trimming at V came to 0 bases and at J to 2 bases, leaving 4 bases not matched to a gene. CDR3 amino acids: CASSLARTSGVTDTQYF. In DNA, the CDR3 is TGCGCCAGCAGCTTGGCCAGGACTAGCGGGGTCACAGATACGCAGTATTTT.

The V call is TRBV25-1, the J call TRBJ2-1; D is uncertain. The V end was cut by 1 base, the J end by 2 bases, with 12 bases between. The CDR3 runs to 16 residues. The germline V gene has CDR1 MGHDK and CDR2 SYGVNS. CDR3 nucleotide sequence: TGTGCCAGCAGTGAATTGGTAGCCGGCACCTACAATGAGCAGTTCTTC. Its translation is CASSELVAGTYNEQFF.

The rearrangement links TRBV7-2 to TRBJ1-5, with D possibly matching TRBD1 (5 bases). CDR1 SGHTA and CDR2 FQGNSA come from the germline V gene. Between the trimmed V and J ends, which lost 2 bases and 1 base, there was a span of 9 bases. The CDR3 totals 15 residues. CDR3 amino acids: CASSLTQGSNQPQHF. CDR3 nucleotides: TGTGCCAGCAGCTTAACCCAGGGCAGCAATCAGCCCCAGCATTTT.

For this clone: The identical CDR3 is also encoded by other nucleotide sequences in the sample. V gene TRBV12-5 combines with J gene TRBJ2-2; 10 bases map to TRBD2. The CDR3 covers 15 residues. In germline, CDR1 is LGHNT, CDR2 FRNRAP. After removal of 6 bases from V and 1 base from J, the junction contained 2 bases not matched to a gene. CDR3 region: CASGSSGGNTGELFF. In nucleotides, the CDR3 is TGTGCTAGTGGATCTAGCGGGGGGAACACCGGGGAGCTGTTTTTT.

V and J are TRBV6-6 and TRBJ1-3; 8 bases line up with TRBD1. Germline-derived CDR1 and CDR2 are MNHNY and SVGAGI (reference sequence). The CDR3 sequence is 19 residues long. J gave up 0 bases and V 5 bases, and 15 bases lay outside the gene matches. CDR3 nucleotide sequence: TGTGCCAGCAGTCTCCGACAGGGGAGCCCAACGACCTCTGGAAACACCATATATTTT. Translating it yields CASSLRQGSPTTSGNTIYF.

This clone was picked up one time. The gene calls are TRBV9 and TRBJ2-4; TRBD2 aligns across 10 bases. Trimming removed 0 bases from V and 8 bases from J; junction bases left unmatched: 8. The CDR3 covers 16 residues. Looked up from germline, CDR1 is SGDLS and CDR2 is YYNGEE. Here the CDR3 DNA reads TGTGCCAGCAGCGTAGCCAGCGGGGGGGCCCTGGACATTCAGTACTTC. It specifies CASSVASGGALDIQYF.

In its sample, this clone was seen a few times. The rearrangement uses TRBV12-5 and TRBJ2-7; D gene unclear. V gave up 2 bases and J gave up 3 bases, with 5 bases separating them. Germline V gene sequence: CDR1 LGHNT, CDR2 FRNRAP. The CDR3 consists of 12 residues. The CDR3 nucleotides read TGTGCTAGTGGTTTGATGTACTACGAGCAGTACTTC. Its protein is CASGLMYYEQYF.